This T cell receptor (beta chain) emerged from a study of blood T cell repertoires in COVID-19. Authors' data handling: Estimation of nucleated cell counts relied on the amplification of reference gene primers. TCRdb keeps only in-frame clones here, not all; method: immunoSEQ multiplex PCR. D and trimming were read from the DNA, whereas the V and J calls and clone size are those reported in that table. The sample includes about 62,000 clones, 70% to 90% seen only once; the top ten take 1% to 1.5%. The TCR originated in a woman of 80 years or more with acute or convalescent COVID-19. Sequenced sample: peripheral blood.

CDR3 bases: TGTGCCAGCAGCTTAGGGGGGACAGGGAGCGAGGAAAAACTGTTTTTT. It translates to CASSLGGTGSEEKLFF. The chain links TRBV7-9 to TRBJ1-4, with 9 bases identical to TRBD1. The CDR3 covers 16 residues. CDR1 SEHNR and CDR2 FQNEAQ come from the germline V gene (reference sequence). The ends lost 1 base at V and 8 bases at J; junction bases unmatched: 8.